The 7 T cell receptor beta chains below come from one sample, sequenced in a study of Ad26.COV2.S vaccination and SARS-CoV-2 variants. Using immunoSEQ multiplex PCR, the repertoire was profiled, and TCRdb retains in-frame clones only, with some absent. Counted here are roughly 330,000 clones, 90% occurring once; the ten biggest clones make up about 5%. Treatment here: over 15 received Ad26.COV2.S at low or high dose, single or two shots; several received placebo; per-sample allocation not given. Following the first vaccine or placebo injection, samples were taken on day 63. Here the sequenced sample was peripheral blood, taken in a trial of Ad26.COV2.S vaccine versus placebo. These receptor sequences come from a person between 18 and 65 years old who received the Ad26.COV2.S COVID-19 vaccine or a placebo.

This chain connects TRBV28 to TRBJ2-1, with 11 bases lining up with TRBD2. CDR3 length: 16 amino acids. With V trimmed by 2 bases and J by 5 bases, 5 bases remained unmatched. CDR1 and CDR2 from the germline V gene are MDHEN and SYDVKM. CDR3 protein: CASSLGLAGGNNEQFF. The CDR3, as DNA: TGTGCCAGCAGTTTAGGGCTAGCGGGAGGCAACAATGAGCAGTTCTTC.

The chain recombines TRBV7-2 with TRBJ1-2; no clear D. The germline gives CDR1 SGHTA, CDR2 FQGNSA. Trimming left V 5 bases short and J 7 bases short, with 11 bases between. CDR3 size: 12 residues. In DNA, the CDR3 is TGTGCCAGCAGCCGTGCCGCGGGTGGCTACACCTTC. This sequence encodes CASSRAAGGYTF.

V and J are TRBV7-2 and TRBJ1-2; D is ambiguous. The germline V gene encodes CDR1 SGHTA and CDR2 FQGNSA. Deletions cut 7 bases from V and 3 bases from J, with 9 bases between. The CDR3 consists of 12 residues. The CDR3 spells CASTTSYYGYTF. Written as DNA, the CDR3 is TGTGCCAGCACAACCAGTTACTATGGCTACACCTTC.

This rearrangement joins TRBV30 to TRBJ2-3; 13 bases fit TRBD2. Germline V gene sequence: CDR1 GTSNPN, CDR2 SVGIG (reference sequence). The CDR3 runs 14 residues. V shed 6 bases and J 4 bases; nucleotides not matched to a gene: 4. Written as DNA, the CDR3 is TGTGCCTGCCCGACTAGCGGGAGGTCAGATACGCAGTATTTT. Amino acid sequence: CACPTSGRSDTQYF.

This chain connects TRBV7-9 to TRBJ2-2; TRBD2 agrees at 15 bases. The trim removed 5 bases at V and 7 bases at J, leaving 11 bases unmatched. The CDR3 consists of 18 residues. Germline V gene sequence: CDR1 SEHNR, CDR2 FQNEAQ (reference sequence). CDR3 amino acids: CASSPGLAGGLIGGELFF. In DNA form, the CDR3 reads TGTGCCAGCAGCCCCGGACTAGCGGGGGGGCTTATAGGCGGGGAGCTGTTTTTT.

The chain links TRBV4-1 to TRBJ1-2, with a possible D match to TRBD1 (6 bases). The CDR3 extends over 16 amino acids. Looked up from germline, CDR1 is MGHRA and CDR2 is YSYEKL. V lost 0 bases and J lost 3, with 14 bases in between. This chain's CDR3 is CASSQDGNKGDYGYTF. The CDR3 region has the DNA TGCGCCAGCAGCCAAGACGGTAACAAGGGGGACTATGGCTACACCTTC.

This sequence joins TRBV7-2 and TRBJ2-7, with 8 bases fitting TRBD2. Losses at the gene ends were 7 bases for V and 0 bases for J; bases not matched to a gene: 8. CDR3 length: 15 residues. Germline V gene data show CDR1 as SGHTA and CDR2 as FQGNSA. CDR3 sequence: CASTPGGLSSYEQYF. In DNA form, the CDR3 reads TGTGCCAGCACCCCGGGGGGGCTCAGCTCCTACGAGCAGTACTTC. The whole variable domain, remainder taken from reference TRBV7-2 and TRBJ2-7, is GAGVSQSPSNKVTEKGKDVELRCDPISGHTALYWYRQSLGQGLEFLIYFQGNSAPDKSGLPSDRFSAERTGGSVSTLTIQRTQQEDSAVYLCASTPGGLSSYEQYFGPGTRLTVT.